A single sample gave rise to the 22 T cell receptor beta chains below, sequenced in a study of blood T cell repertoires in COVID-19. Only in-frame clones appear in the TCRdb table, and some are missing; sequencing was by immunoSEQ multiplex PCR. The sample holds 250,000 to 350,000 clones; around 85% are singletons and the top ten take roughly 2.7%. Material for sequencing was PBMCs or T cells enriched from blood (not recorded which). The receptors were sampled from a woman in her forties or fifties who had recovered from COVID-19.

This clone was counted a few times. The chain recombines TRBV7-2 with TRBJ1-5; the match to TRBD1 covers 7 bases. Germline trimming cut 2 bases from V and 1 base from J; bases unmatched to any gene: 2. Germline values: CDR1 SGHTA, CDR2 FQGNSA. CDR3 length equals 15 residues. DNA for the CDR3: TGTGCCAGCAGCTTAACAGGGGCGAGCAATCAGCCCCAGCATTTT. Residues: CASSLTGASNQPQHF.

The V and J genes are TRBV4-2 and TRBJ2-2; the match to TRBD2 covers 8 bases. Germline V gives CDR1 LGHNA, CDR2 YNFKEQ. There are 16 residues in the CDR3. The V segment lost 1 base and the J segment 2 bases; nucleotides outside the gene matches: 3. CDR3 loop: CASSQGSGRNTGELFF. CDR3 bases: TGTGCCAGCAGCCAAGGGAGCGGGAGAAACACCGGGGAGCTGTTTTTT.

V usage is TRBV19 and J usage is TRBJ1-5, with 8 bases that match TRBD1. Germline V gives CDR1 LNHDA, CDR2 SQIVND (reference sequence). The ends lost 7 bases at V and 7 bases at J; junction bases unmatched: 6. The CDR3 runs to 13 residues. Here the CDR3 reads CASISGGGQPQHF. The CDR3 bases are TGTGCCAGTATATCAGGGGGCGGACAGCCCCAGCATTTT.

CDR3 region: CASSGTEYYGYTF. The DNA for the CDR3 is TGTGCCAGCAGTGGCACAGAATACTATGGCTACACCTTC. The rearrangement joins TRBV2 to TRBJ1-2; D is ambiguous. Germline assignment: CDR1 SNHLY and CDR2 FYNNEI. This CDR3 has 13 residues. V gave up 4 bases and J gave up 3 bases, with 9 bases separating them. The full variable domain, rest sourced from reference TRBV2 and TRBJ1-2, is EPEVTQTPSHQVTQMGQEVILRCVPISNHLYFYWYRQILGQKVEFLVSFYNNEISEKSEIFDDQFSVERPDGSNFTLKIRSTKLEDSAMYFCASSGTEYYGYTFGSGTRLTVV.

The chain joins TRBV30 to TRBJ1-1; D is possibly TRBD1 (5 bases). CDR1 GTSNPN and CDR2 SVGIG come from the germline V gene (reference sequence). This CDR3 has 12 residues. Trimming shortened V by 0 bases and J by 8 bases, and 10 bases separated the two germline ends. The CDR3 coding sequence is TGTGCCTGGAGTGTACGGGGGGACGAAGCTTTCTTT. Residues: CAWSVRGDEAFF.

The CDR3 region is CATERQGANEQYF. The CDR3 bases are TGTGCCACGGAACGACAGGGGGCCAACGAGCAGTACTTC. The chain combines TRBV7-9 with TRBJ2-7, with 10 bases matching TRBD1. This CDR3 has 13 amino acids. The junction had 8 bases not matched to a gene; V was cut back by 10 bases and J by 5 bases. Germline assignment: CDR1 SEHNR and CDR2 FQNEAQ (reference sequence).

In this sample, this clone turned up once. The chain employs TRBV10-1 and TRBJ1-4; TRBD1 agrees at 8 bases. The V and J ends lost 7 bases and 7 bases, in that order; junction bases with no gene match: 8. The CDR3 loop spans 14 amino acids. Germline V lookup: CDR1 WNHNN, CDR2 SYGVQD (reference sequence). The CDR3 loop is CASTTDRGLEKLFF. The CDR3, as DNA: TGCGCCAGCACCACAGACAGGGGCCTTGAAAAACTGTTTTTT.

V gene TRBV7-8 combines with J gene TRBJ2-1; D ambiguous. In germline, CDR1 is SGHVS, CDR2 FQNEAQ. V was cut by 5 bases and J by 2 bases, with 13 bases left in between. There are 15 residues in the CDR3. The CDR3 DNA follows: TGTGCCAGCAGCACACGGGTAGTCACCTACAATGAGCAGTTCTTC. Amino acids: CASSTRVVTYNEQFF.

The chain has TRBV7-8 and TRBJ2-4, with 13 bases fitting TRBD2. This CDR3 has 17 residues. Germline trimming cut 4 bases from V and 2 bases from J; bases unmatched to any gene: 5. Germline CDR1 is SGHVS and CDR2 is FQNEAQ. The DNA of the CDR3 is TGTGCCAGCAGCTCAGGACTAGCGGGGGACCCCAAAAACATTCAGTACTTC. It encodes CASSSGLAGDPKNIQYF.

V gene TRBV5-1 combines with J gene TRBJ2-1; TRBD1 is a possible D gene (5 bases). The CDR3 is 14 amino acids. Germline V gene sequence: CDR1 SGHRS, CDR2 YFSETQ. V lost 4 bases and J 6 bases, leaving 14 bases between the germline ends. The CDR3 region has the DNA TGCGCCAGCAGCGACGGACACAAGTTCAATGAGCAGTTCTTC. It translates to CASSDGHKFNEQFF.

This clone was counted only a few times. The chain combines TRBV6-2 or TRBV6-3 with TRBJ2-6; TRBD2 might be the D (6 bases). The CDR3 runs 15 residues. V dropped 5 bases and J dropped 2 bases, with 10 bases sitting between them. Germline V lookup: CDR1 MNHEY, CDR2 SVGEGT. The CDR3 DNA is TGTGCCAGCAGTCGAGGGACTGCTGGGGCCAACGTCCTGACTTTC. Residues: CASSRGTAGANVLTF.

This clone was seen a few times. The rearrangement links TRBV19 to TRBJ1-2; TRBD1 matches 8 bases. This CDR3 has 15 residues. V gave up 3 bases and J gave up 4 bases; unmatched junction bases: 7. From germline, CDR1 is LNHDA and CDR2 SQIVND (reference sequence). The CDR3, as DNA: TGTGCCAGTAGTATGCAGGTCCAGGGGGCCTATGGCTACACCTTC. The encoded protein is CASSMQVQGAYGYTF.

The chain recombines TRBV5-1 with TRBJ2-7; D unresolved. The CDR3 spans 14 residues. The V gene's germline CDR1 is SGHRS and CDR2 YFSETQ. V lost 2 bases and J lost 0, with 9 bases in between. The CDR3 coding sequence is TGCGCCAGCAGCTTTCAGGTGAGCTCCTACGAGCAGTACTTC. It is translated as CASSFQVSSYEQYF.

The chain has TRBV11-1 and TRBJ1-1; no reliable D call. V gave up 5 bases and J gave up 7 bases, with 14 bases separating them. Germline CDR1 is SGHAT and CDR2 is FQDESV (reference sequence). This CDR3 contains 13 residues. CDR3 in amino acids: CASSPNVFHEAFF. The CDR3 DNA follows: TGTGCCAGCAGCCCTAATGTCTTCCATGAAGCTTTCTTT.

V usage is TRBV7-9 and J usage is TRBJ2-3, with 7 positions matching TRBD2. J gave up 0 bases and V 5 bases, and 5 bases lay outside the gene matches. The CDR3 contains 15 residues. Germline V CDR1 and CDR2: SEHNR, FQNEAQ (reference sequence). CDR3 sequence (DNA): TGTGCCAGCAGCGAACTAGCGCTAAGCACAGATACGCAGTATTTT. Translating gives CASSELALSTDTQYF.

The gene calls are TRBV5-1 and TRBJ1-2; TRBD1 agrees at 8 bases. Looked up from germline, CDR1 is SGHRS and CDR2 is YFSETQ. The ends lost 3 bases at V and 12 bases at J; junction bases unmatched: 10. The CDR3 length is 13 residues. The CDR3 reads CASSSGQEGANTF. CDR3 bases: TGCGCCAGCAGCTCGGGACAGGAGGGAGCCAACACCTTC.

This sequence joins TRBV7-3 and TRBJ2-3; D unclear. Germline V lookup: CDR1 SGHTA, CDR2 FQGTGA. V was clipped by 2 bases and J by 0 bases, with 6 bases between them. There are 14 residues in the CDR3. CDR3 in DNA: TGTGCCAGCAGCTTACTTACTAGCACAGATACGCAGTATTTT. It translates to CASSLLTSTDTQYF.

This clone is a singleton in its sample. The V and J genes are TRBV29-1 and TRBJ2-1; 10 positions match TRBD2. This CDR3 has 15 residues. J lost 7 bases, V lost 4 bases, and 10 bases had no gene match. Germline CDR1 reads SQVTM; CDR2 reads ANQGSEA. The CDR3 nucleotides read TGCAGCGTTGCGGGACTAGCGTTCCTAAATAATGAGCAGTTCTTC. Residues: CSVAGLAFLNNEQFF.

The chain joins TRBV10-3 to TRBJ2-1, with TRBD2 matching over 8 bases. CDR1 is ENHRY, CDR2 SYGVKD, per germline. The CDR3 is 15 residues long. The trim removed 4 bases at V and 4 bases at J, leaving 6 bases unmatched. In nucleotides, the CDR3 is TGTGCCATCAGTGTTGACGGGAGGGGATACAATGAGCAGTTCTTC. Its protein product is CAISVDGRGYNEQFF.

The chain combines TRBV18 with TRBJ1-3, with 7 bases matching TRBD1. The germline gives CDR1 KGHSH, CDR2 LQKENI. The CDR3 extends over 14 amino acids. The V gene end was trimmed by 0 bases and the J gene end by 11 bases; junction bases not matched to a gene: 7. The CDR3 coding sequence is TGTGCCAGCTCACCACCGGACAGGTCCTTTCCCATATATTTT. Translating it yields CASSPPDRSFPIYF.

This chain connects TRBV7-2 to TRBJ2-1; 11 bases line up with TRBD2. This CDR3 comprises 19 residues. V trimming: 2 bases; J trimming: 5 bases; junction bases outside the gene matches: 14. CDR1 is SGHTA and CDR2 is FQGNSA in the germline V gene. The CDR3 DNA is TGTGCCAGCAGCTTAATCCTTGTTTTGGGGACTAGCGGAGACAATGAGCAGTTCTTC. Translating it yields CASSLILVLGTSGDNEQFF.

The table lists this clone with a few counts. The chain joins TRBV5-1 to TRBJ1-1; 10 bases line up with TRBD1. The CDR3 length is 14 residues. Looked up from germline, CDR1 is SGHRS and CDR2 is YFSETQ. V trimming: 4 bases; J trimming: 6 bases; junction bases outside the gene matches: 6. The CDR3 protein is CASSLTGGNSEAFF. The CDR3 DNA reads TGCGCCAGCAGCCTGACAGGGGGCAATTCTGAAGCTTTCTTT.